This T cell receptor (beta chain) was sequenced in a study of cytomegalovirus exposure and HLA in healthy donors. Overall study context: The Caucasian-associated ancestry cluster contained 81% of the approximately 410 genotyped donors. Study findings and constraints: Rarity held for most TCR sequences, but there were some public TCRs that occurred in many donors. A missense DCLRE1C variant was associated with V- and J-gene trimming of TCR beta chains in a later analysis, and an independent cohort replicated the association. A later analysis found TCR association rates differed by HLA locus, highest for DRB1 and lowest for HLA-C.

The PCR had 60 Vbeta and 13 Jbeta primers. Assay: immunoSEQ multiplex PCR; the TCRdb copy retains only in-frame clones and omits some. The sample consists of 130,000 to 150,000 clones, 70% to 85% of them appearing once. With respect to this clone: Its antigen is not identified.

The receptor's source is a man in his forties in good health and CMV-seropositive. Sequenced material: PBMCs.

Here the CDR3 DNA reads TGTGCCAGCAGACTAACAGGGAGGGTACGTGAAAAACTGTTTTTT. Protein sequence: CASRLTGRVREKLFF. This chain uses TRBV6-5 with TRBJ1-4; D may be TRBD1 (6 bases). The CDR3 runs to 15 residues. Germline CDR1 MNHEY, CDR2 SVGAGI. Trimming stripped 6 bases from V and 7 bases from J, with 18 bases between.